These T cell receptor beta chains were read from a single sample in a study of T cell responses to AZD1222 COVID-19 vaccine. TCRdb's copy holds only in-frame clones and misses some; the assay was immunoSEQ multiplex PCR. The data contain about 200,000 clones, around nine tenths of them singletons. The sample consisted of peripheral blood, taken on day 0 of AZD1222 vaccination. Receptors originate from an adult in good health. The CDR3 runs from the conserved cysteine through the conserved F or W. The D gene is left open where the match is weak. Only part of the rows carry a size: once, few, many, or a class if the clone is expanded.

TRBV24-1	-	-	TRBJ2-2	CATSDLTGELFF	TGTGCCACCAGTGATCTAACCGGGGAGCTGTTTTTT
TRBV5-8	-	TRBD1	TRBJ1-5	CASSLRDRDQPQHF	TGTGCCAGCAGCTTAAGGGACAGAGATCAGCCCCAGCATTTT
TRBV6-5	-	-	TRBJ1-1	CASRTRGDGSEAFF	TGTGCCAGCAGGACTCGGGGCGATGGGTCTGAAGCTTTCTTT
TRBV7-2	-	-	TRBJ2-7	CASSLGYWDTQAPYEQYF	TGTGCCAGCAGCTTAGGATATTGGGACACCCAAGCCCCCTACGAGCAGTACTTC
TRBV6-5	-	-	TRBJ1-6	CASSRQNSPLHF	TGTGCCAGCAGTCGACAGAATTCACCCCTCCACTTT
TRBV10-3	-	-	TRBJ1-4	CAISGGTGEKLFF	TGTGCCATCAGTGGGGGGACTGGAGAAAAACTGTTTTTT
TRBV6-5	-	-	TRBJ1-6	CASSDSVFGAPLHF	TGTGCCAGCAGTGACTCAGTTTTCGGAGCACCCCTCCACTTT
TRBV30	-	-	TRBJ2-5	CAWSVGGGKTQYF	TGTGCCTGGAGTGTGGGTGGGGGGAAGACCCAGTACTTC
TRBV5-1	-	TRBD1	TRBJ1-1	CASSLGDRAMNTEAFF	TGCGCCAGCAGCTTGGGGGACAGGGCCATGAACACTGAAGCTTTCTTT
TRBV7-2	-	TRBD1	TRBJ2-5	CASSANPGTEETQYF	TGTGCCAGCAGCGCCAATCCCGGGACAGAAGAGACCCAGTACTTC
TRBV5-5	-	-	TRBJ2-2	CASSLGPGSTGELFF	TGTGCCAGCAGCTTGGGGCCGGGCTCCACCGGGGAGCTGTTTTTT
TRBV10-1	-	-	TRBJ1-1	CASSGQLNTEAFF	TGCGCCAGCAGCGGACAGCTGAACACTGAAGCTTTCTTT
TRBV6-5	-	-	TRBJ1-1	CASSYTGTEAFF	TGTGCCAGCAGTTACACGGGTACTGAAGCTTTCTTT
TRBV19	-	-	TRBJ1-2	CASSIDLGYTF	TGTGCCAGTAGTATAGATCTTGGCTACACCTTC
TRBV3-1/TRBV3-2	once	-	TRBJ2-5	CASSQAAMRGETQYF	TGTGCCAGCAGCCAAGCGGCAATGCGGGGCGAGACCCAGTACTTC
TRBV6-6	-	-	TRBJ2-7	CASSSEGTHRTYEQYF	TGTGCCAGCAGTAGCGAGGGGACACATAGAACCTACGAGCAGTACTTC
TRBV3-1/TRBV3-2	-	-	TRBJ1-1	CASSQDSGVREAFF	TGTGCCAGCAGCCAAGATTCTGGGGTTCGTGAAGCTTTCTTT
TRBV18	-	TRBD2	TRBJ2-1	CASSLLAGELFF	TGTGCCAGCTCACTGCTAGCGGGGGAGCTGTTCTTC
TRBV19	-	-	TRBJ1-1	CASQWTGRNTEAFF	TGTGCCAGCCAGTGGACGGGCCGGAACACTGAAGCTTTCTTT
TRBV5-4	-	TRBD1	TRBJ2-5	CASRGQGSQTQYF	TGTGCCAGCAGAGGACAGGGGTCGCAGACCCAGTACTTC
TRBV20-1	once	-	TRBJ2-3	CSASLPGSTDTQYF	TGCAGTGCTAGTTTGCCGGGGAGCACAGATACGCAGTATTTT
TRBV5-6	few	-	TRBJ1-1	CASSWNRGRLNTEAFF	TGTGCCAGCAGCTGGAATCGGGGACGGCTGAACACTGAAGCTTTCTTT
TRBV6-5	-	-	TRBJ2-3	CASMAPGGTQYF	TGTGCCAGCATGGCTCCTGGCGGTACGCAGTATTTT
TRBV5-4	-	TRBD2	TRBJ2-7	CASSLVGGGGNEQYF	TGTGCCAGCAGCTTGGTTGGGGGCGGGGGGAACGAGCAGTACTTC
TRBV19	-	-	TRBJ1-6	CASSSPEGTSSYNSPLHF	TGTGCCAGTAGTAGCCCCGAGGGGACGAGCTCCTATAATTCACCCCTCCACTTT
TRBV11-2	once	TRBD1	TRBJ1-6	CASRDRGGNSPLHF	TGTGCCAGCAGAGACAGGGGCGGGAATTCACCCCTCCACTTT
TRBV4-2	-	TRBD1	TRBJ1-4	CASSQGLGTATNEKLFF	TGTGCCAGCAGCCAAGGATTAGGGACAGCAACTAATGAAAAACTGTTTTTT
TRBV7-2	-	-	TRBJ2-1	CASSLDREDEQFF	TGTGCCAGCAGCCTTGACAGGGAGGATGAGCAGTTCTTC
TRBV27	few	-	TRBJ1-4	CASSLSLGGPEKLFF	TGTGCCAGCAGTTTGAGCTTAGGGGGGCCTGAAAAACTGTTTTTT
TRBV2	-	TRBD2	TRBJ2-1	CASSPTLAGGLNEQFF	TGTGCCAGCAGTCCAACCCTAGCGGGGGGGCTCAATGAGCAGTTCTTC
TRBV4-3	-	-	TRBJ1-4	CASSQRLETNEKLFF	TGCGCCAGCAGCCAGAGACTGGAAACTAATGAAAAACTGTTTTTT
TRBV6-1	-	-	TRBJ1-5	CASSEAGARSNQPQHF	TGTGCCAGCAGTGAGGCGGGGGCCAGGAGCAATCAGCCCCAGCATTTT
TRBV20-1	few	-	TRBJ1-4	CSASWVPEKLFF	TGCAGTGCTAGTTGGGTTCCTGAAAAACTGTTTTTT
TRBV6-6	-	TRBD1	TRBJ1-6	CASSPGQGAIWNSPLHF	TGTGCCAGCAGTCCAGGACAGGGGGCGATATGGAATTCACCCCTCCACTTT
TRBV3-1/TRBV3-2	-	TRBD2	TRBJ2-3	CASSVHSGGVSTDTQYF	TGTGCCAGCAGCGTACATAGCGGGGGGGTAAGCACAGATACGCAGTATTTT
TRBV4-3	-	-	TRBJ2-1	CASSQGMGEYNEQFF	TGCGCCAGCAGCCAAGGTATGGGCGAGTACAATGAGCAGTTCTTC
TRBV5-4	-	-	TRBJ1-1	CASTQRGMEDTEAFF	TGTGCCAGCACCCAGCGGGGGATGGAAGACACTGAAGCTTTCTTT
TRBV4-3	-	TRBD2	TRBJ2-3	CASSQASGGAGDTQYF	TGCGCCAGCAGCCAAGCCAGCGGGGGGGCCGGGGATACGCAGTATTTT
TRBV28	once	-	TRBJ1-1	CASTSSGMNTEAFF	TGTGCCAGCACATCTTCAGGGATGAACACTGAAGCTTTCTTT
TRBV7-8	once	-	TRBJ2-2	CASSRRREGGELFF	TGTGCCAGCAGTCGACGACGCGAGGGCGGGGAGCTGTTTTTT
TRBV24-1	-	-	TRBJ1-1	CATSDLKGQAFF	TGTGCCACCAGTGATTTGAAGGGGCAAGCTTTCTTT